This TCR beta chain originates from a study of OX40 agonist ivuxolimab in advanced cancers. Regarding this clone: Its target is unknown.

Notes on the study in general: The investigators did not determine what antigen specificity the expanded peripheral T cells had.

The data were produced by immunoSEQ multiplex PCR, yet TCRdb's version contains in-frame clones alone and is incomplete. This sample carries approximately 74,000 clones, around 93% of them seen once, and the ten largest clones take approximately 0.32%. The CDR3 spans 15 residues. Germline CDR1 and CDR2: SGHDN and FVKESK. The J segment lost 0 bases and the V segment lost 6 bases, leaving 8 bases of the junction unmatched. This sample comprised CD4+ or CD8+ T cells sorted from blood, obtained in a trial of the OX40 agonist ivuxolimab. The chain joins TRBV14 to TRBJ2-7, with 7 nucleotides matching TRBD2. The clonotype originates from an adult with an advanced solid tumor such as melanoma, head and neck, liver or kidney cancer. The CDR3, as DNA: TGTGCCAGCAGACCCTCTAGCGGTCCCTCCTACGAGCAGTACTTC. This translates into CASRPSSGPSYEQYF.